What follows are 24 T cell receptor beta chains derived from one specimen sequenced in a study of molecular identifiers for immune sequencing clone quantification (dated by TCRdb to 2016 to 2019). The library was made by PCR. These reads were obtained on a NextSeq 500. TCRdb cleaned the public reads at Q25 with fastp, built clones with MiXCR and kept in-frame beta chains. Each entry merges the rows of one CDR3 protein and shows their most common DNA and genes. Counted in this sample were about 510,000 distinct CDR3 sequences; 25% of them appeared once. Under 0.8% of the sample rests with the top ten. The sample consisted of naive CD8+ T cells from blood, with Jurkat cell RNA spiked in. In the paper's terms, the cell subset or site label means: FACS-sorted CD8+CD4-CCR7+CD45RA+ naive T cells. These receptors came from a human donor in good health. Some libraries in this study had Jurkat cell RNA spiked in.

In its sample, this clonotype was seen a few times. The chain uses TRBV11-2 and TRBJ2-7; no firm D call. The CDR3 covers 13 residues. The V and J ends lost 1 base and 2 bases respectively, with 6 bases between them. Germline CDR1 is SGHAT and CDR2 is FQNNGV. DNA of the CDR3: TGTGCCAGCAGCTTAGTTCAGGCCTACGAGCAGTACTTC. Its protein product is CASSLVQAYEQYF.

This clonotype has ten or more counts. The gene calls are TRBV7-9 and TRBJ2-7; D possibly uses TRBD1 or TRBD2 (5 bases each). This CDR3 has 16 residues. CDR1 is SEHNR and CDR2 is FQNEAQ in the germline V gene (reference sequence). Trimming removed 5 bases at V and 5 bases at J, with 22 bases between. Here the CDR3 reads CASSPRGRLVLDEQYF. DNA for the CDR3: TGTGCCAGCAGCCCGAGGGGAAGGCTGGTACTTGACGAGCAGTACTTC.

This clonotype was counted a few times. The chain recombines TRBV27 with TRBJ2-3; TRBD1 agrees at 9 bases. Looked up from germline, CDR1 is MNHEY and CDR2 is SMNVEV (reference sequence). Trimming took 8 bases from V and 3 from J; bases not matched to a gene: 12. The length of the CDR3 is 16 residues. CDR3 nucleotides: TGTGCCAGCCAATCAATCTGGGACAGGGAAACAGATACGCAGTATTTT. This codes for CASQSIWDRETDTQYF.

This rearrangement joins TRBV6-1 to TRBJ1-5; TRBD1 aligns across 9 bases. The germline CDR1 and CDR2 sequences are MNHNS and SASEGT. The CDR3 spans 17 residues. The ends lost 0 bases at V and 4 bases at J; junction bases unmatched: 7. CDR3 sequence (DNA): TGTGCCAGCAGTGAAGCCCGACAGGGGGTATGGAATCAGCCCCAGCATTTT. It is translated as CASSEARQGVWNQPQHF.

This clonotype showed up just a few times. The rearrangement joins TRBV7-8 to TRBJ1-6; the match to TRBD1 covers 9 bases. The trim removed 0 bases at V and 7 bases at J, leaving 1 base unmatched. The CDR3 runs to 15 residues. The germline V gene has CDR1 SGHVS and CDR2 FQNEAQ. The DNA for the CDR3 is TGTGCCAGCAGCTTAGCGACAGGGGGGAATTCACCCCTCCACTTT. Translating gives CASSLATGGNSPLHF.

This clonotype was found a few times. The CDR3 is CASSVGLAATYEQYF. The CDR3, as DNA: TGTGCCAGCAGCGTAGGCCTAGCTGCTACCTACGAGCAGTACTTC. V gene TRBV9 combines with J gene TRBJ2-7, with TRBD2 as a possible D gene (5 bases). The CDR3 sequence is 15 residues long. Trimming shortened V by 0 bases and J by 2 bases, and 12 bases separated the two germline ends. The germline CDR1 and CDR2 sequences are SGDLS and YYNGEE.

This clonotype was counted only a few times. CDR3 in amino acids: CASLDSYNEQFF. The CDR3 DNA follows: TGTGCCAGCCTAGACAGCTACAATGAGCAGTTCTTC. J is TRBJ2-1 and V is TRBV7-9; D is perhaps TRBD1 (5 bases). This CDR3 contains 12 residues. Trimming removed 8 bases at V and 3 bases at J, with 8 bases between. Germline V gene sequence: CDR1 SEHNR, CDR2 FQNEAQ (reference sequence). The entire variable domain, with the rest obtained from reference TRBV7-9 and TRBJ2-1, is as follows: DTGVSQNPRHKITKRGQNVTFRCDPISEHNRLYWYRQTLGQGPEFLTYFQNEAQLEKSRLLSDRFSAERPKGSFSTLEIQRTEQGDSAMYLCASLDSYNEQFFGPGTRLTVL.

CDR3 DNA: TGTGCCAGCAGTTACTCCCGTGTAGAAGGGGAAACTGAAGCTTTCTTT. Translated, it gives CASSYSRVEGETEAFF. The V gene is TRBV6-5, the J gene TRBJ1-1; D possibly corresponds to TRBD1 (5 bases). Germline values: CDR1 MNHEY, CDR2 SVGAGI. CDR3 length equals 16 residues. Trimming removed 0 bases from V and 5 bases from J, with 16 bases in between.

This clonotype was seen repeatedly, ten times or more. The CDR3 DNA is TGTGCCAGCAGCTTAAATGGAGACGAGCAGTACTTC. It is translated as CASSLNGDEQYF. The chain couples TRBV7-6 to TRBJ2-7, with no clear D. The V gene lost 2 bases and the J gene lost 5 bases, with 7 bases spanning the gap. The CDR3 consists of 12 residues. The germline gives CDR1 SGHVS, CDR2 FNYEAQ.

V gene TRBV7-9 combines with J gene TRBJ1-1; no clear D gene. V shed 5 bases and J shed 11 bases, with 15 bases lying between them. Germline V gene data show CDR1 as SEHNR and CDR2 as FQNEAQ (reference sequence). CDR3 length equals 12 residues. The CDR3 DNA follows: TGTGCCAGCAGCGCGAGCAGGCTACACGCTTTCTTT. Protein product: CASSASRLHAFF.

This clonotype occurred many times. V gene TRBV29-1 combines with J gene TRBJ1-1; D remains ambiguous. Between the trimmed V and J ends, which lost 6 bases and 1 base, there was a span of 21 bases. This CDR3 has 16 residues. The germline V gene has CDR1 SQVTM and CDR2 ANQGSEA. CDR3 sequence: CSVPDTGGIANTEAFF. The CDR3 coding sequence is TGCAGCGTACCCGACACGGGAGGAATCGCGAACACTGAAGCTTTCTTT.

V and J are TRBV12-3 or TRBV12-4 and TRBJ1-1; maybe TRBD1 (5 bases). The ends were cut back, 5 bases at V and 1 base at J, with 14 bases in the middle. The CDR3 spans 15 residues. The DNA for the CDR3 is TGTGCCAGCAGTCGTACCGGGACGGAGAACACTGAAGCTTTCTTT. Translating gives CASSRTGTENTEAFF.

Points on this clonotype: This may arise from a read error, as a much more abundant clone is one base away. The J gene is TRBJ1-1, the V gene TRBV7-9; a possible D gene is TRBD1 (5 bases). The CDR3 extends over 15 amino acids. Germline CDR1 reads SEHNR; CDR2 reads FQNEAQ (reference sequence). The CDR3 protein is CASSTPVGGNTEALF. In nucleotides, the CDR3 is TGTGCCAGCAGCACCCCCGTGGGGGGTAACACTGAAGCTCTCTTT.

This clonotype has more than one count but fewer than ten. The V and J genes are TRBV27 and TRBJ1-5; D call uncertain. Between the trimmed V and J ends, which lost 1 base and 5 bases, there was a span of 18 bases. Per the germline V gene, CDR1 is MNHEY and CDR2 is SMNVEV (reference sequence). This CDR3 is 17 amino acids long. CDR3 amino acids: CASSLLGPAVRDQPQHF. Written as DNA, the CDR3 is TGTGCCAGCAGTTTATTAGGCCCTGCCGTTAGGGATCAGCCCCAGCATTTT.

The chain carries TRBV27 and TRBJ1-5, with D maybe TRBD1 (5 bases). The CDR3 spans 14 residues. V was shortened by 2 bases and J by 7 bases, with 12 bases between the two germline ends. Germline V gene data show CDR1 as MNHEY and CDR2 as SMNVEV (reference sequence). The CDR3 DNA is TGTGCCAGCAGTTTAAAGACAGCTTTGCAGCCCCAGCATTTT. Translating it yields CASSLKTALQPQHF.

In its sample, this clonotype was seen a few times. This chain uses TRBV7-9 with TRBJ1-1; D not resolved. Germline V lookup: CDR1 SEHNR, CDR2 FQNEAQ (reference sequence). Trimming pared 5 bases from V and 12 bases from J, leaving 16 bases between. The CDR3 runs to 12 residues. CDR3 coding DNA: TGTGCCAGCAGCGGAGGAACACTGAAACCTTTCTTT. Its translation is CASSGGTLKPFF.

Concerning this clonotype: One end of the junction is discordant with germline, which a read error may explain. V gene TRBV19 combines with J gene TRBJ2-7; D is possibly TRBD1 or TRBD2 (5 bases each). Germline V CDR1 and CDR2: LNHDA, SQIVND (reference sequence). The CDR3 consists of 15 residues. CDR3 residues: CASTLGQGPSHEQYF. CDR3 nucleotide sequence: TGTGCCAGTACCCTGGGGCAGGGACCCTCCCACGAGCAGTACTTC.

Notes on this clonotype: A junction boundary mismatches the germline segment, possibly from a read error. V gene TRBV19 combines with J gene TRBJ2-4, with TRBD1 matching over 7 bases. Looked up from germline, CDR1 is LNHDA and CDR2 is SQIVND (reference sequence). The CDR3 runs 15 residues. For the CDR3, the DNA is TGTGCCTGTAGTATATCAGGGGGATTGCAAAACATTCAGTACTTC. Protein product: CACSISGGLQNIQYF. Supplemented by reference TRBV19 and TRBJ2-4, the full variable domain reads DGGITQSPKYLFRKEGQNVTLSCEQNLNHDAMYWYRQDPGQGLRLIYYSQIVNDFQKGDIAEGYSVSREKKESFPLTVTSAQKNPTAFYLCACSISGGLQNIQYFGAGTRLSVL.

This clonotype was counted only a few times. The chain couples TRBV7-9 to TRBJ2-3; D possibly matches TRBD1 or TRBD2 (5 bases each). From germline, CDR1 is SEHNR and CDR2 FQNEAQ (reference sequence). CDR3 length: 15 amino acids. The V and J ends lost 5 bases and 3 bases respectively, with 15 bases between them. The CDR3 region is CASSPAGAGTDTQYF. As DNA, the CDR3 is TGTGCCAGCAGCCCCGCCGGGGCAGGTACAGATACGCAGTATTTT. Full variable domain (outside the CDR3, taken from reference TRBV7-9 and TRBJ2-3): DTGVSQNPRHKITKRGQNVTFRCDPISEHNRLYWYRQTLGQGPEFLTYFQNEAQLEKSRLLSDRFSAERPKGSFSTLEIQRTEQGDSAMYLCASSPAGAGTDTQYFGPGTRLTVL.

About this clonotype: The CDR3 end shows no conserved phenylalanine or tryptophan, and so a read error is likely. The chain employs TRBV6-1 and TRBJ2-7; TRBD1 matches at 9 bases. Germline V gene lookup returns CDR1 MNHNS and CDR2 SASEGT. With V trimmed by 5 bases and J by 3 bases, 5 bases remained unmatched. The CDR3 runs 14 residues. The CDR3 protein is CASSWDREFYEQYS. In DNA, the CDR3 is TGTGCCAGCAGTTGGGACAGGGAGTTCTACGAGCAGTACTCC.

The chain joins TRBV7-6 to TRBJ2-3; 15 bases are shared with TRBD2. Germline trimming cut 5 bases from V and 7 bases from J; bases unmatched to any gene: 4. The CDR3 is made up of 15 amino acids. Germline values: CDR1 SGHVS, CDR2 FNYEAQ. The CDR3 DNA is TGTGCCAGCAGCGGAGGGACTAGCGGGGGGAATACGCAGTATTTT. Its translation is CASSGGTSGGNTQYF.

A remark on this clonotype: One junction end does not reproduce the germline sequence, and a read error may be involved. The V gene is TRBV6-5, the J gene TRBJ1-4; D is ambiguous. In germline, CDR1 is MNHEY, CDR2 SVGAGI. The CDR3 length is 14 residues. CDR3 nucleotides: TGTGCCAGCAGTTACAACTCAGGAGATGAAGAACTGTTTTTT. It specifies CASSYNSGDEELFF.

This clonotype was seen just once. V usage is TRBV6-2 or TRBV6-3 and J usage is TRBJ2-7; possibly TRBD1 for D (5 bases). Germline CDR1 is MNHEY and CDR2 is SVGEGT. V gave up 3 bases and J gave up 1 base, with 10 bases separating them. The CDR3 has 14 amino acids. Written as DNA, the CDR3 is TGTGCCAGCAGTTATCCCCCAGGGTCCTACGAGCAGTACTTC. It codes for CASSYPPGSYEQYF.

This clonotype has more than one count but fewer than ten. V is TRBV29-1 and J is TRBJ2-1; D perhaps matches TRBD1 (5 bases). V shed 6 bases and J shed 7 bases, with 13 bases lying between them. The CDR3 consists of 12 residues. Germline V lookup: CDR1 SQVTM, CDR2 ANQGSEA. The CDR3 protein is CSVQLQGNEQFF. Here the CDR3 DNA reads TGCAGCGTACAACTCCAGGGAAATGAGCAGTTCTTC.